The T cell receptor beta chain described here comes from a study of metastatic and nonmetastatic thyroid tumors. Study findings and constraints: Significantly greater TCR beta diversity was reportedly found in malignant thyroid tumors than in benign nodules (in blood and tumor).

Comment on this clone: What it binds is unknown.

All patients were treatment-naive before thyroid surgery. The CDR3 sequence is 11 residues long. Germline V gene data show CDR1 as DFQATT and CDR2 as SNEGSKA (reference sequence). With 3 bases removed from V and 0 bases from J, the gap between germline ends came to 2 bases. Using MiXCR, TCRdb re-called clones from the PCR reads. The sample holds about 38,000 clones, about 29% seen once. The chain joins TRBV20-1 to TRBJ1-1, with D unresolved. The TCR originated in a male donor with papillary thyroid cancer or a benign thyroid nodule (not recorded which). Some clones in this sample may be carry-over from other donors' samples. Sequenced sample: blood. CDR3 sequence: CSASLNTEAFF. As DNA, the CDR3 is TGCAGTGCTAGCCTGAACACTGAAGCTTTCTTT.